The 29 T cell receptor beta chains in this list originate from one sample, sequenced in a study of beta chain features in type 1 diabetes. Expressed TCRB transcripts got sequenced, as all isolated RNA was reverse transcribed. The repertoire was sequenced with immunoSEQ multiplex PCR; TCRdb's copy has only in-frame clones and lacks some. The sample has 600,000 to 650,000 clones, less than 20% seen once. Sequenced material: naive CD4+ T cells from blood. Every receptor here comes from a man younger than 35 in good health.

Remarks on this clone: Its ends do not fully match the called genes, so a read error is possible. V usage is TRBV18 and J usage is TRBJ2-1; 12 nucleotides agree with TRBD2. The CDR3 covers 16 residues. Germline values: CDR1 KGHSH, CDR2 LQKENI. The CDR3: CASSPLAGGSYNEQFF. CDR3 coding DNA: TGTGCCAGCTCGCCACTAGCGGGGGGTTCCTACAATGAGCAGTTCTTC.

This clone was recorded a few times. CDR3 DNA: TGCGCCAGCAGCTCGCGGACAGGCCGGGAGACTGAAGCTTTCTTT. Translating it yields CASSSRTGRETEAFF. The gene calls are TRBV5-1 and TRBJ1-1, with 7 bases fitting TRBD1. The CDR3 consists of 15 residues. V lost 3 bases to trimming and J lost 5 bases; unmatched junction nucleotides: 10. Looked up from germline, CDR1 is SGHRS and CDR2 is YFSETQ.

In this sample, this clone turned up a few times. This sequence joins TRBV4-2 and TRBJ1-2; no definite D call. This CDR3 is 14 amino acids long. V shed 1 base and J shed 9 bases, with 15 bases lying between them. In germline, CDR1 is LGHNA, CDR2 YNFKEQ. Here the CDR3 reads CASSQVSPGFSYTF. The CDR3 DNA reads TGTGCCAGCAGCCAAGTGTCCCCCGGTTTCAGCTACACCTTC.

The chain joins TRBV4-1 to TRBJ1-5, with TRBD1 matching 10 bases. Trimming cost V 3 bases and J 9 bases; bases outside gene matches: 8. CDR3 length: 15 residues. Germline CDR1 and CDR2: MGHRA and YSYEKL. CDR3 nucleotides: TGCGCCAGCAGCCACCCAGGGACAGGGGAAAGGCCCCAGCATTTT. It codes for CASSHPGTGERPQHF.

The V call is TRBV5-1, the J call TRBJ2-6; unclear D gene. Deletions cut 0 bases from V and 4 bases from J, with 11 bases between. Per germline, CDR1 SGHRS and CDR2 YFSETQ. CDR3 size: 16 residues. The DNA for the CDR3 is TGCGCCAGCAGCTTGGACCCGAGACCGGGGGCCAACGTCCTGACTTTC. Translated: CASSLDPRPGANVLTF.

The V call is TRBV9, the J call TRBJ1-1; D remains unclear. V was pared by 5 bases and J by 0 bases, with 8 bases between. CDR1 SGDLS and CDR2 YYNGEE come from the germline V gene. The CDR3 is 13 residues long. The CDR3 region has the DNA TGTGCCAGCAGTGAGGGCATGAACACTGAAGCTTTCTTT. Translated, it gives CASSEGMNTEAFF.

This clone has a handful of counts. V is TRBV7-3 and J is TRBJ2-2, with a weak D call TRBD2 (6 bases). Trimming stripped 5 bases from V and 1 base from J, with 11 bases between. The CDR3 length is 15 residues. Germline V gene data show CDR1 as SGHTA and CDR2 as FQGTGA. CDR3 DNA: TGTGCCAGCAGCCCCCCGGGGGTGAACACCGGGGAGCTGTTTTTT. It encodes CASSPPGVNTGELFF.

This clone was picked up one time. The chain has TRBV28 and TRBJ2-7; TRBD2 is a possible D gene (5 bases). Trimming stripped 5 bases from V and 3 bases from J, with 17 bases between. This CDR3 is 15 amino acids long. Germline V gene sequence: CDR1 MDHEN, CDR2 SYDVKM. CDR3 protein: CASSGPGPGNYEQYF. The CDR3 DNA reads TGTGCCAGCAGTGGGCCGGGTCCCGGGAACTACGAGCAGTACTTC.

This clone was counted a few times. V is TRBV5-4 and J is TRBJ2-3, with D perhaps being TRBD1 or TRBD2 (5 bases each). V lost 4 bases and J lost 1, with 13 bases in between. CDR3 size: 15 residues. Per germline, CDR1 SGHNT and CDR2 YYREEE (reference sequence). The CDR3 sequence is CASSPGTPGTDTQYF. As DNA, the CDR3 is TGTGCCAGCAGCCCGGGGACCCCTGGCACAGATACGCAGTATTTT.

This clone was picked up a small number of times. The gene calls are TRBV7-6 and TRBJ2-5; TRBD1 is a possible D gene (6 bases). V gave up 0 bases and J gave up 4 bases, with 12 bases separating them. The germline V gene has CDR1 SGHVS and CDR2 FNYEAQ. The CDR3 is 15 amino acids. CDR3 region: CASSLAGQGRETQYF. DNA of the CDR3: TGTGCCAGCAGCTTAGCTGGTCAGGGGAGAGAGACCCAGTACTTC.

The rearrangement joins TRBV21-1 to TRBJ2-1; the D call TRBD2 from the table was never checked on the DNA. TRBV21-1 is given as a pseudogene. CDR3 length: 16 amino acids. The CDR3 coding sequence is TGTGCCAGCAGCAAAGGAGGAGGCGGGACGGGGAATGAGCAGTTCTTC. Translating gives CASSKGGGGTGNEQFF.

This clone appeared a few times. The rearrangement links TRBV19 to TRBJ2-4, with TRBD1 matching over 7 bases. With V trimmed by 5 bases and J by 0 bases, 7 bases remained unmatched. Germline CDR1 and CDR2: LNHDA and SQIVND (reference sequence). The CDR3 has 16 residues. CDR3 sequence (DNA): TGTGCCAGTAGTGATCCCCGGACAGGAGCCAAAAACATTCAGTACTTC. It codes for CASSDPRTGAKNIQYF.

The J gene is TRBJ1-5, the V gene TRBV10-3; 7 positions match TRBD1. Per the germline V gene, CDR1 is ENHRY and CDR2 is SYGVKD. The CDR3 covers 15 residues. J gave up 4 bases and V 6 bases, and 9 bases lay outside the gene matches. The CDR3, as DNA: TGTGCCATCAGAAACACAGGGGATGCGAATCAGCCCCAGCATTTT. Its protein product is CAIRNTGDANQPQHF.

This sequence joins TRBV11-2 and TRBJ2-3; D is unresolved. The V end was cut by 5 bases, the J end by 9 bases, with 15 bases between. The CDR3 consists of 13 residues. Germline V lookup: CDR1 SGHAT, CDR2 FQNNGV. The CDR3 nucleotides read TGTGCCAGCAGCCCACGGTCTAAGGGAACGCAGTATTTT. Protein sequence: CASSPRSKGTQYF.

The chain uses TRBV5-1 and TRBJ2-5; tentatively, D is TRBD1 (7 bases). Germline-derived CDR1 and CDR2 are SGHRS and YFSETQ. Trimming took off 6 bases at V and 4 bases at J, with 13 bases between the two ends. This CDR3 spans 13 amino acids. The CDR3 sequence: CASTRQGGETQYF. For the CDR3, the DNA is TGCGCCAGCACTCGACAGGGAGGAGAGACCCAGTACTTC.

The chain couples TRBV11-3 to TRBJ2-3; TRBD1 is a possible D gene (7 bases). V lost 5 bases and J lost 0, with 15 bases in between. Germline values: CDR1 SGHNT, CDR2 YENEEA. CDR3 length equals 16 residues. The CDR3 loop reads CASSPGGPTSTDTQYF. In nucleotides, the CDR3 is TGTGCCAGCAGCCCAGGGGGGCCAACTAGCACAGATACGCAGTATTTT.

V is TRBV20-1 and J is TRBJ1-4; D is ambiguous. V shed 6 bases and J shed 7 bases, with 9 bases lying between them. This CDR3 spans 11 amino acids. Germline CDR1 is DFQATT and CDR2 is SNEGSKA (reference sequence). Here the CDR3 DNA reads TGCAGTGCCACCTGGATTGAAAAACTGTTTTTT. Its protein product is CSATWIEKLFF.

This clone was observed once. V gene TRBV6-5 combines with J gene TRBJ1-3; D is ambiguous. Trimming shortened V by 0 bases and J by 3 bases, and 12 bases separated the two germline ends. Germline V gives CDR1 MNHEY, CDR2 SVGAGI. The length of the CDR3 is 16 residues. CDR3 protein: CASSYSRGGNGNTIYF. The CDR3 DNA reads as TGTGCCAGCAGTTACTCTAGAGGCGGGAATGGAAACACCATATATTTT.

This clone was picked up a small number of times. This chain connects TRBV30 to TRBJ1-6; no definite D call. The germline V gene has CDR1 GTSNPN and CDR2 SVGIG (reference sequence). V was shortened by 5 bases and J by 9 bases, with 8 bases between the two germline ends. The CDR3 is made up of 11 amino acids. The CDR3 sequence: CAWEAGSPLHF. The CDR3 region has the DNA TGTGCCTGGGAGGCCGGTTCACCCCTCCACTTT.

The chain carries TRBV7-2 and TRBJ1-3; possible D gene TRBD1, 5 bases. The germline V gene has CDR1 SGHTA and CDR2 FQGNSA. Trimming took off 0 bases at V and 0 bases at J, with 9 bases between the two ends. There are 16 residues in the CDR3. CDR3 region: CASSLARTYSGNTIYF. The CDR3 DNA is TGTGCCAGCAGCTTAGCCAGGACATACTCTGGAAACACCATATATTTT.

The table lists this clone with a few counts. The chain has TRBV9 and TRBJ2-2, with a tentative D call TRBD1 (6 bases). V lost 4 bases and J lost 1, with 17 bases in between. The V gene's germline CDR1 is SGDLS and CDR2 YYNGEE. The CDR3 has 17 residues. The CDR3 region has the DNA TGTGCCAGCAGCAAAACAGGGTTTGGGATGAACACCGGGGAGCTGTTTTTT. Translated: CASSKTGFGMNTGELFF.

The chain employs TRBV9 and TRBJ1-6; D not resolved. V shed 3 bases and J shed 3 bases, with 7 bases lying between them. The germline V gene encodes CDR1 SGDLS and CDR2 YYNGEE. CDR3 size: 14 residues. For the CDR3, the DNA is TGTGCCAGCAGCGGGGTCAACTATAATTCACCCCTCCACTTT. Its translation: CASSGVNYNSPLHF. Drawing the rest from reference TRBV9 and TRBJ1-6, the complete variable domain is DSGVTQTPKHLITATGQRVTLRCSPRSGDLSVYWYQQSLDQGLQFLIQYYNGEERAKGNILERFSAQQFPDLHSELNLSSLELGDSALYFCASSGVNYNSPLHFGNGTRLTVT.

This chain joins TRBV9 and TRBJ2-7; D perhaps matches TRBD2 (5 bases). V lost 4 bases and J lost 5, with 22 bases in between. The CDR3 is 16 amino acids. Germline V gives CDR1 SGDLS, CDR2 YYNGEE. Here the CDR3 reads CASSPHPGIVSNEQYF. The CDR3 DNA reads TGTGCCAGCAGCCCCCATCCCGGGATCGTAAGCAACGAGCAGTACTTC.

This rearrangement joins TRBV7-9 to TRBJ1-2; D remains ambiguous. This CDR3 contains 13 residues. The germline V and J ends were trimmed by 6 bases and 5 bases, with 13 bases remaining between them. Germline assignment: CDR1 SEHNR and CDR2 FQNEAQ (reference sequence). The CDR3: CASSSSVPYGYTF. The CDR3 DNA reads as TGTGCCAGCAGTTCATCAGTACCTTATGGCTACACCTTC. Combining the CDR3 with reference TRBV7-9 and TRBJ1-2 gives the whole variable domain DTGVSQNPRHKITKRGQNVTFRCDPISEHNRLYWYRQTLGQGPEFLTYFQNEAQLEKSRLLSDRFSAERPKGSFSTLEIQRTEQGDSAMYLCASSSSVPYGYTFGSGTRLTVV.

The rearrangement joins TRBV25-1 to TRBJ2-1; 10 bases map to TRBD2. The trim removed 6 bases at V and 7 bases at J, leaving 6 bases unmatched. Germline values: CDR1 MGHDK, CDR2 SYGVNS. The CDR3 has 14 amino acids. The CDR3 region has the DNA TGTGCCAGCAGCTCTCTAGCGGGAGCTAATGAGCAGTTCTTC. Encoded protein: CASSSLAGANEQFF.

V is TRBV19 and J is TRBJ2-7; TRBD2 aligns across 11 bases. The V segment lost 5 bases and the J segment 0 bases; nucleotides outside the gene matches: 15. The germline CDR1 and CDR2 sequences are LNHDA and SQIVND (reference sequence). CDR3 length: 19 amino acids. The CDR3: CASSPPGRGLAGFSYEQYF. For the CDR3, the DNA is TGTGCCAGTAGTCCTCCGGGACGCGGACTAGCGGGTTTCTCCTACGAGCAGTACTTC.

The chain uses TRBV7-3 and TRBJ2-5; tentatively, D is TRBD1 or TRBD2 (5 bases each). Per germline, CDR1 SGHTA and CDR2 FQGTGA. CDR3 length equals 14 residues. Trimming removed 5 bases from V and 4 bases from J, with 14 bases in between. The CDR3, as DNA: TGTGCCAGCAGCCCTGGGACGCAGGGAGAGACCCAGTACTTC. This gives the protein CASSPGTQGETQYF.

With regard to this clone: The same CDR3 is also encoded by other DNA sequences in this sample. The chain links TRBV5-1 to TRBJ2-5; TRBD1 or TRBD2 may be the D gene (6 bases each). Between the trimmed V and J ends, which lost 1 base and 1 base, there was a span of 8 bases. The germline CDR1 and CDR2 sequences are SGHRS and YFSETQ. The CDR3 has 14 amino acids. CDR3 sequence (DNA): TGCGCCAGCAGCTTGAAGGGGGGCCAAGAGACCCAGTACTTC. It codes for CASSLKGGQETQYF. The variable domain in full, with the rest retrieved from reference TRBV5-1 and TRBJ2-5, is KAGVTQTPRYLIKTRGQQVTLSCSPISGHRSVSWYQQTPGQGLQFLFEYFSETQRNKGNFPGRFSGRQFSNSRSEMNVSTLELGDSALYLCASSLKGGQETQYFGPGTRLLVL.

The rearrangement links TRBV19 to TRBJ2-1, with TRBD1 matching 9 bases. This CDR3 comprises 16 residues. Germline V gene sequence: CDR1 LNHDA, CDR2 SQIVND (reference sequence). Germline trimming cut 5 bases from V and 3 bases from J; bases unmatched to any gene: 8. The chain's CDR3 is CASSPLGQGIYNEQFF. The CDR3 DNA sequence: TGTGCCAGTAGTCCGCTAGGACAGGGGATCTACAATGAGCAGTTCTTC.